The present entry profiles one TCR beta chain with its context. Measured with immunoSEQ multiplex PCR; TCRdb has only the in-frame clones, and not every one. The table has 350,000 to 400,000 clones, about nine tenths seen once. The data stem from a study of blood T cell repertoires in COVID-19. V lost 5 bases to trimming and J lost 4 bases, with 11 bases between them. CDR3 size: 13 residues. Germline CDR1 reads LGHNT; CDR2 reads FRNRAP. The chain joins TRBV12-5 to TRBJ1-1; D unresolved. This clonotype originated in a woman aged 40-49 years who had been exposed to COVID-19. The sequencing sample was made of PBMCs or T cells enriched from blood (not recorded which). The CDR3 DNA is TGTGCTAGTGGTCCTAGGCAAGGCACTGAAGCTTTCTTT. This gives the protein CASGPRQGTEAFF.